These T cell receptor beta chains were read from a single sample in a study of regulatory T cells in long-lasting Graves disease. MiXCR, run by TCRdb on the multiplex PCR reads, gives a single entry per CDR3 protein. The profile shows about 290,000 distinct CDR3 sequences, 22% of them singletons. The source was peripheral blood mononuclear cells (PBMCs), collected when the disease was refractory, from a patient treated with antithyroid drugs. These receptors all come from a female donor with Graves disease. CDR3s include the opening cysteine and the closing phenylalanine or tryptophan. D genes are given only for firm matches. Clone size, where shown, is once, few, many, or a class for clones that have expanded.

J gene	V gene	D gene	clone size	CDR3 DNA	CDR3 protein
TRBJ1-2	TRBV4-1	TRBD1	NA	TGCGCCAGCAGCCCGCCCTCCACGGACAGGGGAATAATCGGCTACACCTTC	CASSPPSTDRGIIGYTF
TRBJ1-2	TRBV10-3	NA	NA	TGTGCCATCAGTGTCGAATCCAGGGGATGGGGCTACACCTTC	CAISVESRGWGYTF
TRBJ1-4	TRBV11-3	NA	many	TGTGCCAGCAGCTTACTTGCTGAAAAACTGTTTTTT	CASSLLAEKLFF
TRBJ1-2	TRBV9	NA	NA	TGTGCCAGCAGCCCCCGGGACACAGAAGGGTATGGCTACACCTTC	CASSPRDTEGYGYTF
TRBJ2-7	TRBV7-2	TRBD2	many	TGTGCCAGCAGCTTTCTAGCGGGAGGCGAGCAGTACTTC	CASSFLAGGEQYF
TRBJ1-2	TRBV20-1	NA	many	TGCAGTGCTAGGAGGGCCGGGCAGGAGTGGGGGGGAAACTATGGCTACACCTTC	CSARRAGQEWGGNYGYTF
TRBJ1-4	TRBV28	TRBD1	few	TGTGCCAGCGTTACAGGGGTTAATGAAAAACTGTTTTTT	CASVTGVNEKLFF
TRBJ1-1	TRBV5-1	NA	many	TGCGCCAGCAAACCGACGGGGTTGTGGCCTGAAGCTTTCTTT	CASKPTGLWPEAFF
TRBJ1-3	TRBV18	NA	few	TGTGCCAGCTCTGACGGACAGTCCTCTGGAAACACCATATATTTT	CASSDGQSSGNTIYF
TRBJ2-2	TRBV6-1	NA	few	TGTGCCAGCACCCCAGGGTCTAGCGATACCGGGGAGCTGTTTTTT	CASTPGSSDTGELFF
TRBJ1-4	TRBV9	NA	NA	TGTGCCAGCAGCCCTCCTGATGAACTTGAAAAACTGTTTTTT	CASSPPDELEKLFF
TRBJ1-1	TRBV20-1	NA	NA	TGCAGTGCCCCACCGACGCGGCACACTGAAGCTTTCTTT	CSAPPTRHTEAFF
TRBJ1-2	TRBV6-5	TRBD1	many	TGTGCCAGCAGTTTGGGGGACCGGACAGGGATCAACTATGGCTACACCTTC	CASSLGDRTGINYGYTF
TRBJ2-7	TRBV18	NA	many	TGTGCCAGCTCACCCCGGACGGTGCGCTCCTACGAGCAGTACTTC	CASSPRTVRSYEQYF
TRBJ2-5	TRBV28	NA	many	TGTGCCAGCAGCCGACCGGGACAATACCAAGAGACCCAGTACTTC	CASSRPGQYQETQYF
TRBJ1-1	TRBV20-1	NA	NA	TGCAGTGGTCGCGGGTTGGGCACTGAAGCTTTCTTT	CSGRGLGTEAFF
TRBJ2-5	TRBV9	NA	many	TGTGCCAGCAGCGTGGCAGGGCTCGGAGAGACCCAGTACTTC	CASSVAGLGETQYF
TRBJ2-2	TRBV19	TRBD1	few	TGTGCCAGTAGGAAGGACAGGCGGACCGGGGAGCTGTTTTTT	CASRKDRRTGELFF
TRBJ2-1	TRBV5-1	TRBD2	NA	TGCGCCAGCAGCTTCTCGCCTAGCGGGAAACGCTCCTACAATGAGCAGTTCTTC	CASSFSPSGKRSYNEQFF
TRBJ1-6	TRBV28	TRBD1	many	TGTGCCAGCAGTCCAGACCTCCGACAGGGGGGTAATTCACCCCTCCACTTT	CASSPDLRQGGNSPLHF
TRBJ1-5	TRBV6-1	NA	few	TGTGCCAGCATCTCAGGCCCAGGGAGGGAGGATCAGCCCCAGCATTTT	CASISGPGREDQPQHF
TRBJ2-2	TRBV27	TRBD2	few	TGTGCCAGCAGTTTATACCGGGAGGCGAACACCGGGGAGCTGTTTTTT	CASSLYREANTGELFF
TRBJ2-2	TRBV28	TRBD1	many	TGTGCCAGCAGCCTCCTCCGGGACAGGGGGAGGTTGGGGGAGCTGTTTTTT	CASSLLRDRGRLGELFF
TRBJ1-4	TRBV7-2	NA	many	TGTGCCAGCAGCTTTGGGGGGGATAATGAAAAACTGTTTTTT	CASSFGGDNEKLFF
TRBJ1-5	TRBV28	NA	many	TGTGCCAGCAGTTTCGTGAGGGGACAACTCAATCAGCCCCAGCATTTT	CASSFVRGQLNQPQHF
TRBJ2-3	TRBV20-1	TRBD2	NA	TGCAGTGCTAGAGGGCTAGCGGGGGGAGTTACGCAGTATTTT	CSARGLAGGVTQYF
TRBJ1-6	TRBV13	TRBD1	once	TGTGCCAGCAGCTCGAGAAACAGGGGTCATAATTCACCCCTCCACTTT	CASSSRNRGHNSPLHF
TRBJ1-2	TRBV11-2	NA	NA	TGTGCCAGCAGCCCTGAGTCTAATGGCTACACCTTC	CASSPESNGYTF
TRBJ2-5	TRBV9	TRBD1	few	TGTGCCAGCAGCGTAACCTCCGGGACAGGGTACCAAGAGACCCAGTACTTC	CASSVTSGTGYQETQYF
TRBJ1-1	TRBV7-9	TRBD1	NA	TGTGCCAGCAGCTTCGGGGGACAGTTCCTGAACACTGAAGCTTTCTTT	CASSFGGQFLNTEAFF
TRBJ1-5	TRBV28	NA	many	TGTGCCAGCAGAGTCGATCCGGGACAAATGAATCAGCCCCAGCATTTT	CASRVDPGQMNQPQHF
TRBJ2-5	TRBV11-2	NA	many	TGTGCCAGCAGCTTAGATGTGGTGGGGGAGACCCAGTACTTC	CASSLDVVGETQYF
TRBJ2-7	TRBV27	TRBD1	many	TGTGCCAGCAGCGACAGGGGCCATCCTCTCTACGAGCAGTACTTC	CASSDRGHPLYEQYF
TRBJ2-2	TRBV6-2/TRBV6-3	TRBD2	few	TGTGCCAGCAGTTACCGGGAGGACGGGGAGCTGTTTTTT	CASSYREDGELFF
TRBJ1-2	TRBV9	NA	few	TGTGCCAGCAGCGAACTCCCCGAGGGGGGTACCTATGGCTACACCTTC	CASSELPEGGTYGYTF
TRBJ1-3	TRBV3-1	NA	many	TGTGCCAGCAGCCCGTCAGCGGGAAACACCATATATTTT	CASSPSAGNTIYF
TRBJ2-1	TRBV2	NA	NA	TGTGCCAGCAATGAAGGGTCGGGGGTCAATGAGCAGTTCTTC	CASNEGSGVNEQFF
TRBJ2-2	TRBV2	NA	many	TGTGCCAGCAGTGTAATACCCACCGGGGAGCTGTTTTTT	CASSVIPTGELFF
TRBJ2-3	TRBV2	NA	many	TGTGCCAGCAGTGAGGCAAGCACAGATACGCAGTATTTT	CASSEASTDTQYF
TRBJ1-5	TRBV6-1	NA	NA	TGTGCCAGCCTTCGGGGTCCCAATCAGCCCCAGCATTTT	CASLRGPNQPQHF
TRBJ2-7	TRBV6-2/TRBV6-3	NA	NA	TGTGCCAGCAGTCTAGGTCTGGGAGGCCACGAGCAGTACTTC	CASSLGLGGHEQYF
TRBJ1-2	TRBV4-3	NA	NA	TGCGCCAGCAGCCAAGATGGGTTAAGGGACCACACCTTC	CASSQDGLRDHTF